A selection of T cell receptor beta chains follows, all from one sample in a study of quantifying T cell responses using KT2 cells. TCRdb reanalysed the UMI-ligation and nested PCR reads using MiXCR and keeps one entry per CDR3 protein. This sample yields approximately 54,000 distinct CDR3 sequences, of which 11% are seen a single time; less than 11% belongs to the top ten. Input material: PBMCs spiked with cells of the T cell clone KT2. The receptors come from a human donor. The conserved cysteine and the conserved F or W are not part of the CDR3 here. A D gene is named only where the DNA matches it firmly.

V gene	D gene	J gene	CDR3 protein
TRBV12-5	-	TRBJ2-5	ASARGAETQY
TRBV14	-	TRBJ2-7	ASSQSVIREQY
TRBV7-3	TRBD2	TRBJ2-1	ASSLTGTSGTNEQF
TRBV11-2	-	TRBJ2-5	ASSLDIQSETQY
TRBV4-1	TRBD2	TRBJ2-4	ASSQVRVPSGRPQVYIQY
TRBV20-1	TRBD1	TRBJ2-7	SARRGRTGFSEQY
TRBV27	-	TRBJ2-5	ASSTGLPGTQY
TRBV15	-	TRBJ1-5	ATSRDLEQPQH
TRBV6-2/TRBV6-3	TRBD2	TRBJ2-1	ASRGLAGGGEQF
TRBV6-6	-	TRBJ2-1	ASSLGRDEQF
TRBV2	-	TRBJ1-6	ASSDSSGLRNSPLH
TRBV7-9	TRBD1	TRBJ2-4	ASSLTSGTEAKNIQY
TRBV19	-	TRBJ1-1	ASSIFPGVTEAF
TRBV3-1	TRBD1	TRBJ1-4	ASSQNPTGNEKLF
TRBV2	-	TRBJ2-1	ASSPGPRRAF
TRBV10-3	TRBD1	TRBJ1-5	AISETVVGQGAQH
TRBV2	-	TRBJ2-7	ASSAGDSSEQY
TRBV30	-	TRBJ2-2	AWSDEGDGVGELF
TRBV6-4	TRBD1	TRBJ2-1	ASSDSGTGGDEQF
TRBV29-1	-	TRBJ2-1	SVPRPGHGKF
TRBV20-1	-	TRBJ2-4	SATEKNIQY
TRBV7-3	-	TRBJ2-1	ASSLSPRGGSNEQF
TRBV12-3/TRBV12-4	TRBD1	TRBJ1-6	ASSRQGDSPLH
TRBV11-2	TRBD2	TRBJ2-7	ASTSGLLGGYEQY
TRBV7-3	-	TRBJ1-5	ASSLKIAGQTNQPQH
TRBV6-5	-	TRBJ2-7	ASSYYDRTYEQY
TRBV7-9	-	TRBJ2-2	ASSSLIGQKLHANTGELF
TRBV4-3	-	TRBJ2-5	ASSQEPRETQY
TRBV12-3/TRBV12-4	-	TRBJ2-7	ASSDDPRASYEQY
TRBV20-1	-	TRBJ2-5	SARLSGGAETQY
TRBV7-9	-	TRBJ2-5	ASSLLRAGSQETQY
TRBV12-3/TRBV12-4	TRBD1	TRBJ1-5	ASSSTGAREPQH
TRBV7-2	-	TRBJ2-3	ASSFPTTDTQY
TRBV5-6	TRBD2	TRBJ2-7	ASSLGLAALPRAYEQY
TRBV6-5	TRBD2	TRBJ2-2	ASSYIGTSVNTGELF
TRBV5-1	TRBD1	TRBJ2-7	ASSRTWTGTTEQY
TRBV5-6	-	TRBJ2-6	ASSFSMGRTSGANVLT
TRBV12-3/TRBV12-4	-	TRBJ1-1	ASKRGRSTEAF